This T cell receptor (beta chain) emerged from a study of blood T cells in healthy people across ages. On this clonotype itself: Its antigen is as yet unknown.

The germline gives CDR1 GTSNPN, CDR2 SVGIG (reference sequence). There are 14 residues in the CDR3. V dropped 3 bases and J dropped 2 bases, with 13 bases sitting between them. Whole-study results and caveats: Age showed a roughly linear inverse relationship with TCR beta diversity per million T cells.

Sample-barcoded 5' priming and a J-beta primer mix drove a second PCR of 7 to 11 cycles. TCRdb itself ran the 5' RACE reads through MiXCR, one entry per CDR3 protein. The data show about 1.8 million distinct CDR3 sequences, roughly 52% seen once. The sequenced sample was blood. The TCR was taken from a woman aged 40 to 50 in good health. The chain employs TRBV30 and TRBJ2-5; D not resolved. CDR3 sequence reads: CAWSPEAPQETQYF. CDR3 sequence (DNA): TGTGCCTGGAGCCCCGAGGCCCCACAAGAGACCCAGTACTTC.